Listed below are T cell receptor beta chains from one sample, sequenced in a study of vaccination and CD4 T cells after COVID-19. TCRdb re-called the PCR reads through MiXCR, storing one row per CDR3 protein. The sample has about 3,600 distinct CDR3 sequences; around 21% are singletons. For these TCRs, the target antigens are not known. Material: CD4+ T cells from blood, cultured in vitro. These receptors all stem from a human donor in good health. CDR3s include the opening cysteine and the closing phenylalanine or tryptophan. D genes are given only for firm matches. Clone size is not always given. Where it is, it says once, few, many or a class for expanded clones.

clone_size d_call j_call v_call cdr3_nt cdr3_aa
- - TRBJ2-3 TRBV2 TGTGCCAGCAGCCGGGACATGAGCACAGATACGCAGTATTTT CASSRDMSTDTQYF
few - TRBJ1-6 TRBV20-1 TGCAGTGCTGGAAGGGGGAGCTCCTATAATTCACCCCTCCACTTT CSAGRGSSYNSPLHF
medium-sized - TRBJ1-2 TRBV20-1 TGCATTTCCACCGGGACAAAGGGCTACACCTTC CISTGTKGYTF
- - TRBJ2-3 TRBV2 TGTGCCAGCAGTGAATGGCGGTCGAGCACAGATACGCAGTATTTT CASSEWRSSTDTQYF
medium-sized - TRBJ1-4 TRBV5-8 TGTGCCAGCAGCACTGGGGCGGCGGGGAGTGAAAAACTGTTTTTT CASSTGAAGSEKLFF
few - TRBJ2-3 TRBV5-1 TGCGCCAGCAGCTTTAGAGGGGGTGCGGGGGATACGCAGTATTTT CASSFRGGAGDTQYF
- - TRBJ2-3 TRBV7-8 TGTGCCAGCAGCTCCGCCCCAAGGGATACGCAGTATTTT CASSSAPRDTQYF
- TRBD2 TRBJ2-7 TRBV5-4 TGTGCCAGCAGTTCTCCCGCGGGACTAGGGGGTTTCTACGAGCAGTACTTC CASSSPAGLGGFYEQYF
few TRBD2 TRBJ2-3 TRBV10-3 TGTGCCATCAGCCCGGGGACTAGCGGGGATACGCAGTATTTT CAISPGTSGDTQYF
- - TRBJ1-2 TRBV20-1 TGCAGTGCTAGTGGGCGGAAATCTAACTATGGCTACACCTTC CSASGRKSNYGYTF
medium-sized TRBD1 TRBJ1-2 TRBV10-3 TGTGCCATCAGTAGGGGACAGATGACGAACTATGGCTACACCTTC CAISRGQMTNYGYTF
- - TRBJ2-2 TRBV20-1 TGCAGTGCTAGACGTTTGGGGGGCTCGATTTTCGCGAACACCGGGGAGCTGTTTTTT CSARRLGGSIFANTGELFF
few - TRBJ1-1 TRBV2 TGTGCCAGCGCGGGGGCGTTGGGCACTGAAGCTTTCTTT CASAGALGTEAFF
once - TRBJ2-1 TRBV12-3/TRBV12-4 TGTGCCAGCAGCTTGGCAAGAGCCACAAATGAGCAGTTCTTC CASSLARATNEQFF
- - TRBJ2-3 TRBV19 TGTGCCAGTAGTATCGGAGGACTATTGACAGATACGCAGTATTTT CASSIGGLLTDTQYF
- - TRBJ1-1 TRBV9 TGTGCCAGCAGCGTGAGGGCAGGCGGGCACACTGAAGCTTTCTTT CASSVRAGGHTEAFF
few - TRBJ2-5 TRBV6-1 TGTGCCAGCAGCCTCCTGTACAGATTCCAAGAGACCCAGTACTTC CASSLLYRFQETQYF
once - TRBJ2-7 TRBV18 TGTGCCAGCTCGAATTACAGGGACACCTACGAGCAGTACTTC CASSNYRDTYEQYF
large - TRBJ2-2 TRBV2 TGTGCCAGCAAGGCAGGACATAACACCGGGGAGCTGTTTTTT CASKAGHNTGELFF
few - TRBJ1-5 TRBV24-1 TGTGCCACCAGTGATTTGCACTGGGAGCCCCAGCATTTT CATSDLHWEPQHF
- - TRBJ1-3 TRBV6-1 TGTGCCAGCAAAGGAGCAGCAAGAAACACCATATATTTT CASKGAARNTIYF
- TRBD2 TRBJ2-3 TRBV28 TGTGCCAGCATGTTTGCTAGCGGGGGGGCTACAGATACGCAGTATTTT CASMFASGGATDTQYF
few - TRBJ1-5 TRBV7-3 TGTGCCAGCAGCGAAGGGGCTAATCAGCCCCAGCATTTT CASSEGANQPQHF
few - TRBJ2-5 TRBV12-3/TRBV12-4 TGTGCCAGCAGCTCGAAAGAGACCCAGTACTTC CASSSKETQYF
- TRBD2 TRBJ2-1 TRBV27 TGTGCCAGCAATTTCCGTGCTAGCGGTCGGGAGCAGTTCTTC CASNFRASGREQFF
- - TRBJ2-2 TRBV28 TGTGCCAGCAGTTTCGGTGCGAACACCGGGGAGCTGTTTTTT CASSFGANTGELFF
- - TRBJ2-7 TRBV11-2 TGTGCCAGCAGCTTAAGACTAGGAGGAGACGAGCAGTACTTC CASSLRLGGDEQYF
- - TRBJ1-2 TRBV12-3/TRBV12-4 TGTGCCAGCAGTTTATTGCAGGGCCTAGAGGGCTACACCTTC CASSLLQGLEGYTF
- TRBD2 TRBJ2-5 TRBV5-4 TGTGCCAGCAGCTTAGCGGGGGGTATCCAAGAGACCCAGTACTTC CASSLAGGIQETQYF
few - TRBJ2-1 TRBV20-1 TGCAGTGCTACTCTAGCCTCCGCTTACAATGAGCAGTTCTTC CSATLASAYNEQFF
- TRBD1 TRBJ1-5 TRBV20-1 TGCAGTGCTCCGACAGGGGGCAATCAGCCCCAGCATTTT CSAPTGGNQPQHF
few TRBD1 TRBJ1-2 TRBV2 TGTGCCAGCAAAAGGGACAGCAACTATGGCTACACCTTC CASKRDSNYGYTF
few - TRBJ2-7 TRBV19 TGTGCCAGTTCCAACCTTCTGGGGGACTCGACAGATCCCCTTGGCTCCTACGAGCAGTACTTC CASSNLLGDSTDPLGSYEQYF
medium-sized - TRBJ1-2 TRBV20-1 TGCAGTGCTAGAGATTCGGTTAACTATGGCTACACCTTC CSARDSVNYGYTF
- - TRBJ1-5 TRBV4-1 TGCGCCAGCAGCCAAGCCATTGATCAGCCCCAGCATTTT CASSQAIDQPQHF
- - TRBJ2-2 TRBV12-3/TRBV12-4 TGTGCCAGCAGGAACCCTGAAGGCAGGGGTGGCACCGGGGAGCTGTTTTTT CASRNPEGRGGTGELFF
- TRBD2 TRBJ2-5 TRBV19 TGTGCCAGTAGTTCCGTTAGCGGGGGCAGCGAGACCCAGTACTTC CASSSVSGGSETQYF
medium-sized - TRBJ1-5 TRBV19 TGTGCCAGTAGTCCAGGAGCAGGGAGAGCGGATCAGCCCCAGCATTTT CASSPGAGRADQPQHF
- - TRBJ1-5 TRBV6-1 TGTGCCAGCAGAAAGACAGGCCAGAGAGGGCCCCAGCATTTT CASRKTGQRGPQHF
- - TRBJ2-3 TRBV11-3 TGTGCCAGCAGCCCGCGTACCACAGATACGCAGTATTTT CASSPRTTDTQYF
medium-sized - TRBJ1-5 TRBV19 TGTGCCAGTAGTATGGTGGACAGCCCCGGAGGAAATCAGCCCCAGCATTTT CASSMVDSPGGNQPQHF
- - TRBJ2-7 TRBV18 TGTGCCAGCTCACCGACCAGAGTCTACGAGCAGTACTTC CASSPTRVYEQYF
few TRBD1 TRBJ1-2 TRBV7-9 TGTGCCAGCAGCTTAGTAGGGCAGGGGGTCTACACCTTC CASSLVGQGVYTF
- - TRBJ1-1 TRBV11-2 TGTGCCAGCAGCTTAGGCAGGAACACTGAAGCTTTCTTT CASSLGRNTEAFF
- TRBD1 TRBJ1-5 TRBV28 TGTGCCAGCAGTTTACCTCAGGGGGGTAGCAATCAGCCCCAGCATTTT CASSLPQGGSNQPQHF
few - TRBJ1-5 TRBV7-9 TGTGCCAGCAGCTTAGAGGCTGAGTGGCCCCAGCATTTT CASSLEAEWPQHF
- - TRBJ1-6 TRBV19 TGTGCCAGCCAGCGGGACAAATCTTCCTCCAATTCACCCCTCCACTTT CASQRDKSSSNSPLHF
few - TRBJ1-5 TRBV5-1 TGCGCCAGCAGCTTGGCCGGGACACTCTATCAGCCCCAGCATTTT CASSLAGTLYQPQHF
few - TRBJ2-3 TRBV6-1 TGTGCCAGCACGTTCGCGGGTACAGATACGCAGTATTTT CASTFAGTDTQYF
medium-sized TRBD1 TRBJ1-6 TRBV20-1 TGCAGTGCAACTGACAGGGCGTATAATTCACCCCTCCACTTT CSATDRAYNSPLHF
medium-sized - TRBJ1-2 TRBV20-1 TGCAGTGCCCACCTTGGGGGTGAACGCTATGGCTACACCTTC CSAHLGGERYGYTF
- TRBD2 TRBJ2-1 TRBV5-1 TGCGCCAGCAGCTTTTTGCCGACTAGCGGGATTCCCAATGAGCAGTTCTTC CASSFLPTSGIPNEQFF
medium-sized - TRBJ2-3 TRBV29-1 TGCAGCGGAACTAGCACAGATACGCAGTATTTT CSGTSTDTQYF
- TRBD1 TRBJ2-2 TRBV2 TGTGCCAGCAGGATGACAGGGGGTACCGGGGAGCTGTTTTTT CASRMTGGTGELFF
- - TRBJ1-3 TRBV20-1 TGCAGTGCTAGAGATGACGCCAACCCCCGTCCCATATATTTT CSARDDANPRPIYF
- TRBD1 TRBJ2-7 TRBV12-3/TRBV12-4 TGTGCCAGCAGTAGGCAGGGGGAAGGAAGTTCCTACGAGCAGTACTTC CASSRQGEGSSYEQYF
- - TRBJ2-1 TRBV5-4 TGTGCCAGCAGCTTGGAGGGCGCAAACTCCTACAATGAGCAGTTCTTC CASSLEGANSYNEQFF
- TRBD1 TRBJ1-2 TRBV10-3 TGTGCCATCAGGGAGACAGGGGAATATGGCTACACCTTC CAIRETGEYGYTF
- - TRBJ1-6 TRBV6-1 TGTGCCAGCAGTGAGGGGGGTTATAATTCACCCCTCCACTTT CASSEGGYNSPLHF
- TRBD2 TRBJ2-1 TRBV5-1 TGCGCCAGCAGGTCGGGTGGGACTAGCGGGAAGTCACTGTGGGAGCAGTTCTTC CASRSGGTSGKSLWEQFF